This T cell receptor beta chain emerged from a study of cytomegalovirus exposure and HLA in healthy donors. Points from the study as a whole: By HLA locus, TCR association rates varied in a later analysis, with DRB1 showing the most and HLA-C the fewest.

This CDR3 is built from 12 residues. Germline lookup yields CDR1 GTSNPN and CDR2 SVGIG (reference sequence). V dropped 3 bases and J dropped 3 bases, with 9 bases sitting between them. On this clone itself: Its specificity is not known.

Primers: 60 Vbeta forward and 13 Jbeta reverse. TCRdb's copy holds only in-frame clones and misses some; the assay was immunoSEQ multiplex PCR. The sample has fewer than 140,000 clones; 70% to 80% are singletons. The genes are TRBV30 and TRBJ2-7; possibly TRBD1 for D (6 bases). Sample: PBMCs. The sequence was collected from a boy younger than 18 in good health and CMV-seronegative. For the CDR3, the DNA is TGTGCCTGGAGCGGACAGAGCTACGAGCAGTACTTC. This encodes CAWSGQSYEQYF.